This TCR beta chain was found in a study of blood T cells in healthy people across ages (dated by TCRdb to the mid-2010s). Describing the broader study: In model experiments, template switching captured about one uniquely barcoded TCR beta cDNA molecule for every two T cells. Donors were grouped into four age groups: young (average roughly 16 years), middle-aged (39), aged (around 56) and long-lived (just over 80). The study analyzed two additional independent replicas of 1 million unique cDNA reads from the same blood draw for two donors, one aged 18 to 29 and one aged 80 or older. To avoid experimental bias, donors of different ages were randomly spread across the sequencing lanes. Using deep sequencing normalized with unique cDNA molecular identifiers, the study measured how TCR beta repertoire diversity changes with age. Study-wide conclusions, independent of this receptor: The CMV infection status of donors was not known, potentially confounding age-related changes in expanded clonotypes. Since profiling was done on bulk unsorted PBMCs, naive and antigen-experienced compartments could not be conclusively compared. Estimates of total diversity based on one million sequenced T cells were considered lower bounds and underestimates. Observed TCR beta diversity per million T cells fell roughly linearly with age, and a significant reduction was already apparent by age around 40. Compared with the aged group, the long-lived group had more naive CD4+ T cells, fewer expanded clones and increased TCR diversity, a pattern suggesting age selection. The percentage of naive T cells measured by flow cytometry correlated strongly with observed TCR beta diversity.

The roughly 42 donors, aged about 6 to 95 years, were systemically healthy Caucasian individuals from Russia. Approximately 9 milliliters of peripheral blood were collected from each donor into EDTA-treated Vacutainer tubes. PBMCs were isolated by Ficoll-Paque density-gradient centrifugation, with at least 6.5 million obtained per sample. Total RNA, at least 6 micrograms per sample, was extracted from PBMCs with Trizol reagent. The percentages of naive CD45RAhigh/CD27high T cells were determined by flow cytometry on a PBMC aliquot from every donor. Library preparation employed 5' RACE. Sequencing used an Illumina HiSeq 2500. A second roughly 7 to 11 cycle PCR used a sample-barcoded 5' primer and a J-beta primer mix. Each TCR beta cDNA molecule received a unique molecular identifier from a template-switch 5' adaptor carrying 12 random nucleotides. At least 2.5 million CDR3-containing paired-end reads were obtained from each sample. First-strand cDNA synthesis was performed from all RNA using the Mint cDNA synthesis kit, with priming by a TRBC-specific oligonucleotide. Following uracil-DNA glycosylase treatment, a first 18-cycle PCR with universal primers M1SS and BC2_uni_R was performed on all cDNA. Per the original workflow: Normalization of each sample was performed by random selection of 1 million high-quality reads, each carrying a distinct molecular identifier. Reads with shared molecular identifiers were discarded instead of being binned into consensus sequences. CDR3 identification, clonotype clustering and error correction used MiTCR with a Q25 quality threshold and the strictest error-elimination algorithm. Lower-bound total TCR beta diversity was estimated with a nonparametric unseen species model using Euler transformation. TCRdb reran the public reads through fastp at Q25 and MiXCR, keeping productive beta chains. Identical CDR3 proteins give one entry, which carries the most common genes and DNA. The authors' filters were not applied to this entry. Here the sample has hundreds of thousands of distinct CDR3 sequences; approximately 31% occur a single time. Approximately 15% of the sample comes from the top ten.

From cysteine to phenylalanine, the CDR3 is 15 amino acids long. Of the read, only the CDR3 DNA is kept; its 45 bases are in frame from base 1. CDR1 and CDR2 are drawn from the germline V gene (reference sequence): LGHDT, YNNKEL. The V and J ends are trimmed by 5 bases and 1 base, leaving 12 bases between them. On this clonotype: No cognate antigen has been identified for it. The record has no base qualities; no much larger clone is one base away.

This clonotype was sampled from a woman of 80 years or more in good health. Donor details come from another sample of the same person, matched by shared clones. The chain is encoded by TRBV3-1 joined to TRBJ2-1; no confident D gene assignment can be made. Input material: blood. The DNA is as follows: TGTGCCAGCAGCGCGGCGGCGGAATCCTACAATGAGCAGTTCTTC. Its amino acids are CASSAAAESYNEQFF.